Listed below are T cell receptor beta chains from one sample, sequenced in a study of CD8 T cells in ankylosing spondylitis. TCRdb re-called the 5' RACE reads with MiXCR, one entry per CDR3 protein. The sample has roughly 240,000 distinct CDR3 sequences; 7% to 10% are singletons. Sequencing was done on a sample of blood, either unsorted or a sorted T cell fraction (not recorded which). These receptors originate from a female donor with ankylosing spondylitis or in good health (not recorded which). Each CDR3 is given with its conserved first and last residue. The order of the fields is D gene, V gene, clone size, CDR3 protein. A D gene is named only where the DNA matches it firmly. For some rows the clone size is stated as once, few or many, or as a class when expanded; others skip it.

TRBD1	TRBV20-1	many	CSARAGDRGYTEAFF
.	TRBV18	many	CASSPVTASYEQYF
TRBD2	TRBV27	many	CASSLLAGGFNEQFF
.	TRBV24-1	many	CATQDTVGELFF
.	TRBV29-1	many	CSAMWAHSGNTIYF
.	TRBV9	.	CASSATRGATYNEQFF
.	TRBV20-1	many	CSAPLPRGQETQYF
.	TRBV7-2	few	CASSSYYNEQFF
.	TRBV12-5	many	CASGKPASNEQYF
TRBD2	TRBV7-2	.	CASSSGLALGELFF
.	TRBV12-3/TRBV12-4	many	CASSLVASYEQYF
.	TRBV6-1	many	CASRARDASTDTQYF
.	TRBV12-3/TRBV12-4	.	CASRMVDQPQHF
.	TRBV7-8	few	CASREGLNNEQFF
.	TRBV7-9	.	CASSLRKGETQYF
.	TRBV29-1	many	CSVEQGTFYNEQFF